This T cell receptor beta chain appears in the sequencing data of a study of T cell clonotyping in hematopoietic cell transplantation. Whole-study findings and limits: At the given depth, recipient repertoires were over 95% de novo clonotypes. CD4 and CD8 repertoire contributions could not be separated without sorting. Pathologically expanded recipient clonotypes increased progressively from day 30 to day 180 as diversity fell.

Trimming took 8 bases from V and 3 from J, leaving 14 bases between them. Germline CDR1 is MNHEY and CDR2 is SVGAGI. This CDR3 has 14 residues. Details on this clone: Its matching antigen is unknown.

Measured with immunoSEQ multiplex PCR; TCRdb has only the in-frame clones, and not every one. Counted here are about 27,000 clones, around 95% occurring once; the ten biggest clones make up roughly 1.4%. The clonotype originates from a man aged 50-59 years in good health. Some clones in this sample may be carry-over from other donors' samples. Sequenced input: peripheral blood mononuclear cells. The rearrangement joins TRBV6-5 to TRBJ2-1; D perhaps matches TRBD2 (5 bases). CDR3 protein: CASGSGMNYNEQFF. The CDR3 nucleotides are TGTGCCAGCGGATCCGGGATGAACTACAATGAGCAGTTCTTC.